This record concerns one TCR beta chain sequence. Its specificity is unknown. Sequencing was performed with immunoSEQ multiplex PCR; in TCRdb, only in-frame clones are kept and a portion is missing. The table records 40,000 to 45,000 clones, less than 90% of them present only once. This entry belongs to a study of OX40 agonist ivuxolimab in advanced cancers. Study-level points and caveats: Antigen targets of the expanded peripheral T cells went undetermined.

Sample: CD4+ or CD8+ T cells sorted from blood, taken in a trial of the OX40 agonist ivuxolimab. The sequence came from an adult with an advanced solid tumor such as melanoma, head and neck, liver or kidney cancer.

In DNA form, the CDR3 reads TGTGCCAGCAGGCTAGCGGGAGAGACCCAGTACTTC. It translates to CASRLAGETQYF. The chain is built from TRBV2 and TRBJ2-5; TRBD2 agrees at 8 bases. CDR3 length: 12 residues. V shed 6 bases and J 4 bases; nucleotides not matched to a gene: 1. CDR1 is SNHLY and CDR2 is FYNNEI in the germline V gene.